One and the same sample provided the 14 T cell receptor beta chains below, sequenced in a study of beta chain features in type 1 diabetes. Overall study results and limits: Patients with Type 1 diabetes showed moderately but significantly shorter TCRB CDR3s in all four CD4+ subsets.

Reverse transcription of all isolated RNA meant that expressed TCRB transcripts were sequenced. Measured with immunoSEQ multiplex PCR; TCRdb has only the in-frame clones, and not every one. Of 300,000 to 350,000 clones listed, roughly 14% were seen once; the top ten hold about 0.016%. The antigens of these receptors remain unknown. Sequencing used naive CD4+ T cells from blood. The receptors were sampled from a woman younger than 35 with type 1 diabetes.

In this sample, this clone turned up a few times. V and J are TRBV12-5 and TRBJ2-1; 9 positions agree with TRBD2. V lost 1 base and J lost 9; bases outside the gene matches: 16. The CDR3 is 18 amino acids. Germline loops: CDR1 LGHNT, CDR2 FRNRAP. The CDR3 DNA sequence: TGTGCTAGTGGTTTGGGGCAAAAGACGGAGCGGGAGGTAGGTGAGCAGTTCTTC. Its protein is CASGLGQKTEREVGEQFF.

The V gene is TRBV18, the J gene TRBJ1-1, with unresolved D. Trimming removed 3 bases at V and 4 bases at J, with 12 bases between. Germline V gene data show CDR1 as KGHSH and CDR2 as LQKENI. CDR3 length equals 14 residues. As DNA, the CDR3 is TGTGCCAGCTCACCGGGATCGGGGAGCACTGAAGCTTTCTTT. This encodes CASSPGSGSTEAFF. The full variable domain, rest sourced from reference TRBV18 and TRBJ1-1, is NAGVMQNPRHLVRRRGQEARLRCSPMKGHSHVYWYRQLPEEGLKFMVYLQKENIIDESGMPKERFSAEFPKEGPSILRIQQVVRGDSAAYFCASSPGSGSTEAFFGQGTRLTVV.

This clone came up a few times. This chain links TRBV30 with TRBJ1-2; 9 bases agree with TRBD1. The ends lost 0 bases at V and 6 bases at J; junction bases unmatched: 14. Germline V gives CDR1 GTSNPN, CDR2 SVGIG (reference sequence). CDR3 length equals 17 residues. CDR3 DNA sequence: TGTGCCTGGAGTGTAGGAGGGTCACCGGGACAGGGTAATGGCTACACCTTC. Protein: CAWSVGGSPGQGNGYTF.

This rearrangement joins TRBV11-2 to TRBJ2-5; D is undetermined. V gave up 5 bases and J gave up 2 bases, with 12 bases separating them. The CDR3 runs to 14 residues. In germline, CDR1 is SGHAT, CDR2 FQNNGV. CDR3 nucleotides: TGTGCCAGCAGCCTCAGTCCAGCGCAAGAGACCCAGTACTTC. Protein product: CASSLSPAQETQYF. Full variable domain (rest looked up from reference TRBV11-2 and TRBJ2-5): EAGVAQSPRYKIIEKRQSVAFWCNPISGHATLYWYQQILGQGPKLLIQFQNNGVVDDSQLPKDRFSAERLKGVDSTLKIQPAKLEDSAVYLCASSLSPAQETQYFGPGTRLLVL.

The CDR3 DNA reads as TGTGCCAGCTCACGAAATACCGTCGGACAGGGGGGGAACAATGAGCAGTTCTTC. It encodes CASSRNTVGQGGNNEQFF. This rearrangement joins TRBV18 to TRBJ2-1, with TRBD1 matching 10 bases. CDR1 KGHSH and CDR2 LQKENI come from the germline V gene. The junction had 14 bases not matched to a gene; V was cut back by 4 bases and J by 5 bases. The CDR3 sequence is 18 residues long. Drawing the rest from reference TRBV18 and TRBJ2-1, the complete variable domain is NAGVMQNPRHLVRRRGQEARLRCSPMKGHSHVYWYRQLPEEGLKFMVYLQKENIIDESGMPKERFSAEFPKEGPSILRIQQVVRGDSAAYFCASSRNTVGQGGNNEQFFGPGTRLTVL.

The chain has TRBV28 and TRBJ2-1; TRBD2 is a possible D gene (6 bases). The CDR3 is made up of 15 amino acids. Germline loops: CDR1 MDHEN, CDR2 SYDVKM. V lost 4 bases, J lost 1 base, and 11 bases lay in between. This CDR3 reads CASSWSGSSYNEQFF. The CDR3, as DNA: TGTGCCAGCAGTTGGAGCGGGTCGTCCTACAATGAGCAGTTCTTC.

V and J are TRBV7-3 and TRBJ2-1; 8 bases are shared with TRBD2. The CDR3 extends over 15 amino acids. The trim removed 5 bases at V and 2 bases at J, leaving 5 bases unmatched. Germline lookup yields CDR1 SGHTA and CDR2 FQGTGA. The DNA for the CDR3 is TGTGCCAGCAGCCCCGGGAGGGGTACCTACAATGAGCAGTTCTTC. Residues: CASSPGRGTYNEQFF.

V usage is TRBV5-1 and J usage is TRBJ2-1; 8 bases are a match to TRBD1. This CDR3 region has 17 residues. Unmatched junction bases numbered 5, after V lost 0 bases and J lost 0 bases. Germline V gene data show CDR1 as SGHRS and CDR2 as YFSETQ. The CDR3 is CASSLEWTGTSYNEQFF. The CDR3 DNA is TGCGCCAGCAGCTTGGAATGGACAGGGACCTCCTACAATGAGCAGTTCTTC.

This clone was counted only a few times. The chain has TRBV2 and TRBJ1-5; the D gene is possibly TRBD1 (5 bases). The V end lost 1 base, the J end lost 4 bases, and 11 bases lay between the germline ends. The CDR3 is made up of 15 amino acids. Germline V lookup: CDR1 SNHLY, CDR2 FYNNEI. CDR3 in DNA: TGTGCCAGCAGTGAAGGCGGGGGTAGGAATCAGCCCCAGCATTTT. This translates into CASSEGGGRNQPQHF.

The table lists this clone with a few counts. J is TRBJ2-7 and V is TRBV30, with 7 bases matching TRBD1. Per the germline V gene, CDR1 is GTSNPN and CDR2 is SVGIG (reference sequence). V was pared by 3 bases and J by 3 bases, with 5 bases of the junction left unmatched. The CDR3 extends over 13 amino acids. The CDR3 DNA is TGTGCCTGGAGCCGGGACAGAAACTACGAGCAGTACTTC. As protein: CAWSRDRNYEQYF.

A few counts support this clone. The chain has TRBV7-2 and TRBJ1-3; D not resolved. The germline V and J ends were trimmed by 6 bases and 0 bases, with 9 bases remaining between them. The germline CDR1 and CDR2 sequences are SGHTA and FQGNSA. The CDR3 covers 14 residues. CDR3 sequence (DNA): TGTGCCAGCAGAATGGGGAGCTCTGGAAACACCATATATTTT. Amino acids: CASRMGSSGNTIYF. Using reference TRBV7-2 and TRBJ1-3 for the parts outside the CDR3, the full variable domain is GAGVSQSPSNKVTEKGKDVELRCDPISGHTALYWYRQSLGQGLEFLIYFQGNSAPDKSGLPSDRFSAERTGGSVSTLTIQRTQQEDSAVYLCASRMGSSGNTIYFGEGSWLTVV.

This clone was seen more than once but under ten times. CDR3 nucleotides: TGTGCCTGGATGGCGCCGCCCGGGGAGCAGTTCTTC. Protein product: CAWMAPPGEQFF. The chain employs TRBV30 and TRBJ2-1, with D uncertain. This CDR3 is 12 amino acids long. CDR1 is GTSNPN and CDR2 is SVGIG in the germline V gene (reference sequence). V lost 4 bases and J lost 10, with 14 bases in between. The full variable domain, rest sourced from reference TRBV30 and TRBJ2-1, is SQTIHQWPATLVQPVGSPLSLECTVEGTSNPNLYWYRQAAGRGLQLLFYSVGIGQISSEVPQNLSASRPQDRQFILSSKKLLLSDSGFYLCAWMAPPGEQFFGPGTRLTVL.

This clone was seen more than once but under ten times. V is TRBV7-2 and J is TRBJ1-2; TRBD1 aligns across 11 bases. With 3 bases clipped from V and 4 bases from J, the junction kept 4 bases outside the gene matches. Germline V CDR1 and CDR2: SGHTA, FQGNSA. The CDR3 length is 15 residues. The CDR3 loop is CASSLGQGVGYGYTF. CDR3 nucleotides: TGTGCCAGCAGCTTGGGACAGGGGGTAGGCTATGGCTACACCTTC. The variable domain in full, with the rest retrieved from reference TRBV7-2 and TRBJ1-2, is GAGVSQSPSNKVTEKGKDVELRCDPISGHTALYWYRQSLGQGLEFLIYFQGNSAPDKSGLPSDRFSAERTGGSVSTLTIQRTQQEDSAVYLCASSLGQGVGYGYTFGSGTRLTVV.

A few counts support this clone. The chain is built from TRBV9 and TRBJ2-1, with D perhaps TRBD1 (7 bases). CDR3 length: 15 amino acids. Germline V CDR1 and CDR2: SGDLS, YYNGEE. The germline V and J ends were trimmed by 3 bases and 7 bases, with 17 bases remaining between them. In DNA, the CDR3 is TGTGCCAGCAGCGGAGGAGGGGCAGGGGGGAATGAGCAGTTCTTC. It specifies CASSGGGAGGNEQFF.